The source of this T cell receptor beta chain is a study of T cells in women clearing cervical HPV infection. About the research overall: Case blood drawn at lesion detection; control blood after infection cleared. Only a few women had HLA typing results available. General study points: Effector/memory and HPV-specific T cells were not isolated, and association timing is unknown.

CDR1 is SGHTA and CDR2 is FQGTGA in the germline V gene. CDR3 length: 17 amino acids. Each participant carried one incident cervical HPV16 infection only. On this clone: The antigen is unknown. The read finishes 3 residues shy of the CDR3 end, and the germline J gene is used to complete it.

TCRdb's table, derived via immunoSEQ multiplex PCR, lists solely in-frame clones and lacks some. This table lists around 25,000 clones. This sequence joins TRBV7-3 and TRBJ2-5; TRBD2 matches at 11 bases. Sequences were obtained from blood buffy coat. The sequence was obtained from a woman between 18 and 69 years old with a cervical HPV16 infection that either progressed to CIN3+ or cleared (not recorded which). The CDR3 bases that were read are TGTGCCAGCAGCGAACGAACTAGCGGGGGCCACACAGATACC. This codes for CASSERTSGGHTDT. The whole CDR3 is CASSERTSGGHTDTQYF.